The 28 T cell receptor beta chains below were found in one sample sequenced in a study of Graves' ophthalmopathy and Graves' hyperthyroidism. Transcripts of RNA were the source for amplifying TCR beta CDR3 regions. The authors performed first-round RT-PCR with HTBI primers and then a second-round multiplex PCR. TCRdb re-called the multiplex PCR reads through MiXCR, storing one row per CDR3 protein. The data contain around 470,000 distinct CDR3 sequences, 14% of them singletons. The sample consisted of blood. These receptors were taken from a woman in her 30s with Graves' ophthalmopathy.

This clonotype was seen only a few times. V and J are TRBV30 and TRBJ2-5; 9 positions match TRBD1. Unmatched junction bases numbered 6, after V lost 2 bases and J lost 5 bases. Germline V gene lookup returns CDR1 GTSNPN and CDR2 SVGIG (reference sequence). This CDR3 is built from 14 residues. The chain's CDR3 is CAWSRTGVRETQYF. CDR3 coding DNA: TGTGCCTGGAGTCGGACAGGGGTACGTGAGACCCAGTACTTC.

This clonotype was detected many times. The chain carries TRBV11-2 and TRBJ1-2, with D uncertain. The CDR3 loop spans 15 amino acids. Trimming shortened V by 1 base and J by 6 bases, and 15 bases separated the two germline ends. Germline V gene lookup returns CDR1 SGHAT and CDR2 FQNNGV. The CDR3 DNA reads TGTGCCAGCAGCTTAGGGCCAGAGGAAGGCGATGGCTACACCTTC. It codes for CASSLGPEEGDGYTF.

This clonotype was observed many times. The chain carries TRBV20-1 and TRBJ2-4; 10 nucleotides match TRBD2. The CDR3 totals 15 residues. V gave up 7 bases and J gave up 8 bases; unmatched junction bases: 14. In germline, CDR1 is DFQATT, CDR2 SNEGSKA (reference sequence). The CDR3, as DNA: TGCAGTGTCGAGACTAGCGGGTCTATGAGGGACATTCAGTACTTC. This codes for CSVETSGSMRDIQYF.

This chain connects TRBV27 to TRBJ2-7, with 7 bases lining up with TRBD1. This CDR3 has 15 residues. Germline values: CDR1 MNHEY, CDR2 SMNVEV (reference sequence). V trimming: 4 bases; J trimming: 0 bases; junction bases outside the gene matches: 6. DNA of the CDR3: TGTGCCAGCAGTTCGTGGGACAGCCTCTCCTACGAGCAGTACTTC. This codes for CASSSWDSLSYEQYF.

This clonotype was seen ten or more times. CDR3 region: CASNREFTREAFF. The DNA for the CDR3 is TGTGCCAGTAATCGAGAATTCACCCGGGAAGCTTTCTTT. V is TRBV19 and J is TRBJ1-1; D ambiguous. V dropped 7 bases and J dropped 8 bases, with 17 bases sitting between them. Germline values: CDR1 LNHDA, CDR2 SQIVND (reference sequence). CDR3 length equals 13 residues.

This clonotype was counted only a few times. The CDR3 here is CASSETELVHGYTF. The CDR3 nucleotides are TGTGCCAGCAGCGAAACAGAGTTAGTTCATGGCTACACCTTC. The chain employs TRBV6-1 and TRBJ1-2; D remains unclear. Germline CDR1 and CDR2: MNHNS and SASEGT. This CDR3 has 14 residues. V shed 6 bases and J shed 6 bases, with 17 bases lying between them.

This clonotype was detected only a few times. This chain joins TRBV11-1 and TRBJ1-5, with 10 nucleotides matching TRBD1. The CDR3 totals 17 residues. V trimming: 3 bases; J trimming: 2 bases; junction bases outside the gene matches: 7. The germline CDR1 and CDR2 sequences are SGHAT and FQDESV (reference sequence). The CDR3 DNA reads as TGTGCCAGCAGCTTGGGGAAGGGGACAGGGGGCAATCAGCCCCAGCATTTT. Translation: CASSLGKGTGGNQPQHF.

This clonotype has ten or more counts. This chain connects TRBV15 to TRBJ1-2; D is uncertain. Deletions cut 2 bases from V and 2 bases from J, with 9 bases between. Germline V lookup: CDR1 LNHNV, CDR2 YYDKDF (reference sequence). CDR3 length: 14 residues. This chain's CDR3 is CATSRIDGNYGYTF. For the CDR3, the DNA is TGTGCCACCAGCAGAATAGACGGAAACTATGGCTACACCTTC.

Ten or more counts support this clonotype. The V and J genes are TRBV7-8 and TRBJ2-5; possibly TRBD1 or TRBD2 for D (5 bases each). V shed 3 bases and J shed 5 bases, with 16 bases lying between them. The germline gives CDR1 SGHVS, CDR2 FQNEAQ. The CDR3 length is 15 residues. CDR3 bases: TGTGCCAGCAGCTTTCACCGGGGCCAAAGGGAGACCCAGTACTTC. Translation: CASSFHRGQRETQYF.

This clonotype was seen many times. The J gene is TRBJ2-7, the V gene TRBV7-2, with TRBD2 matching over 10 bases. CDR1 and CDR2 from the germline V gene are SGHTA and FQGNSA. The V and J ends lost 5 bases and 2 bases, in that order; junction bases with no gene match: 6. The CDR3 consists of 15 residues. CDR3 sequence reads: CASSATSGMPYEQYF. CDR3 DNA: TGTGCCAGCAGCGCCACTAGCGGGATGCCCTACGAGCAGTACTTC. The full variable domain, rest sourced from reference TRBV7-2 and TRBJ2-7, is GAGVSQSPSNKVTEKGKDVELRCDPISGHTALYWYRQSLGQGLEFLIYFQGNSAPDKSGLPSDRFSAERTGGSVSTLTIQRTQQEDSAVYLCASSATSGMPYEQYFGPGTRLTVT.

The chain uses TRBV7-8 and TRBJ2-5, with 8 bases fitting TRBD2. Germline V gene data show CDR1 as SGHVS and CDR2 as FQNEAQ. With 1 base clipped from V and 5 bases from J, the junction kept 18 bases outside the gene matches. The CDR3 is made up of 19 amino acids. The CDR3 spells CASSLVRGHLSGVGETQYF. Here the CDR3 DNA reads TGTGCCAGCAGCTTAGTGAGGGGCCACCTTAGCGGGGTCGGGGAGACCCAGTACTTC.

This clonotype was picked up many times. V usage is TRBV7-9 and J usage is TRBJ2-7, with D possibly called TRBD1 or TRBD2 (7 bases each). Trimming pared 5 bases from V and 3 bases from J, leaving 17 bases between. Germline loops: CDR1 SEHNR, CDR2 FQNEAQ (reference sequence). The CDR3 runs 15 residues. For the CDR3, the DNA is TGTGCCAGCAGCCAGGGGGGGGACAGATACTACGAGCAGTACTTC. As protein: CASSQGGDRYYEQYF.

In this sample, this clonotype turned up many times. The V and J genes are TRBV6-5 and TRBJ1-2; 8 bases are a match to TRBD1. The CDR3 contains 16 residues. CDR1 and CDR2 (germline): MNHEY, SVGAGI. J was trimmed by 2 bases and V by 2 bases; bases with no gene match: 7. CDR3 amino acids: CASSYDPTGVNYGYTF. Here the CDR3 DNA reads TGTGCCAGCAGTTACGACCCGACAGGGGTAAACTATGGCTACACCTTC.

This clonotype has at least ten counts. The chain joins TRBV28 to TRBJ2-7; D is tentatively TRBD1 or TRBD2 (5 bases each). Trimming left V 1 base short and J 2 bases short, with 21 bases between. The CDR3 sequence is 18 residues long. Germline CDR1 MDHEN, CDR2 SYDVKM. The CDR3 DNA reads TGTGCCAGCAGTTTATTTCGGGGCCTCAGCGAGATGGCCTACGAGCAGTACTTC. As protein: CASSLFRGLSEMAYEQYF. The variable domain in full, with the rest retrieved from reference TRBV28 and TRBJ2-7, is DVKVTQSSRYLVKRTGEKVFLECVQDMDHENMFWYRQDPGLGLRLIYFSYDVKMKEKGDIPEGYSVSREKKERFSLILESASTNQTSMYLCASSLFRGLSEMAYEQYFGPGTRLTVT.

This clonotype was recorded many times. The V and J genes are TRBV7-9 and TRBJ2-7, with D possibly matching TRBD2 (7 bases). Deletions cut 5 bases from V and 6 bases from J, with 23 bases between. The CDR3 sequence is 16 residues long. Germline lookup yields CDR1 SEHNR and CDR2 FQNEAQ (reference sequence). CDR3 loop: CASSQNQGGGISEQYF. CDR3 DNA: TGTGCCAGCAGCCAAAACCAGGGCGGGGGCATCTCCGAGCAGTACTTC.

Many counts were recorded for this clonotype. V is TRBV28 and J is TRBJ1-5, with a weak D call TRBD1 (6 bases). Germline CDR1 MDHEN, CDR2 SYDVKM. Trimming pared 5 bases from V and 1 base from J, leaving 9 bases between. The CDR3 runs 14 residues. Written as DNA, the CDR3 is TGTGCCAGCAGTGACCAGGGGAGCAATCAGCCCCAGCATTTT. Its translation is CASSDQGSNQPQHF.

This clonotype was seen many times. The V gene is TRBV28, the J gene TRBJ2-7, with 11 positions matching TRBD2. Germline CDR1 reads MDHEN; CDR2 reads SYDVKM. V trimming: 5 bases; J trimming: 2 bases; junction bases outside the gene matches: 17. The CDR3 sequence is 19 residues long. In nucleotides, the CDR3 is TGTGCCAGCAGTACATATAGACTCGGGACTAGCGGATTAACCTACGAGCAGTACTTC. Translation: CASSTYRLGTSGLTYEQYF.

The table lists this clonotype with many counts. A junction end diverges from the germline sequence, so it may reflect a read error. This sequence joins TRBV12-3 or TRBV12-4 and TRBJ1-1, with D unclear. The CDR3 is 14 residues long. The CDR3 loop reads CASRNRVQSTEASF. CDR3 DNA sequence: TGTGCCAGCAGGAACCGGGTCCAGAGCACTGAAGCTTCCTTT.

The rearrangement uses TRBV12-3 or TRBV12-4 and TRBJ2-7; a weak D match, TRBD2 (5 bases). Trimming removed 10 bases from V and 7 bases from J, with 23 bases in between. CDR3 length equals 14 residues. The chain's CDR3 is CAISLTGSPGEQYF. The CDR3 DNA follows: TGTGCCATCAGCCTCACCGGGTCCCCGGGGGAGCAGTACTTC.

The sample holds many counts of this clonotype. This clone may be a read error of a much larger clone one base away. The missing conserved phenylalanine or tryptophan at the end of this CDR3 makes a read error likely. The CDR3 sequence: CASSDGPYGYTS. The CDR3 nucleotides read TGTGCCAGCAGTGACGGACCCTATGGCTACACCTCC. The gene calls are TRBV6-1 and TRBJ1-2; D not certain. Trimming removed 3 bases at V and 4 bases at J, with 6 bases between. From germline, CDR1 is MNHNS and CDR2 SASEGT. The CDR3 runs 12 residues.

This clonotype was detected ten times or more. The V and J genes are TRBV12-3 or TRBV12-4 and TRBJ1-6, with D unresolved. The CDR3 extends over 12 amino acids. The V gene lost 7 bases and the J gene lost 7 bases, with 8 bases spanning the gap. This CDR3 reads CASKGANSPLHF. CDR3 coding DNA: TGTGCCAGCAAGGGAGCGAATTCACCCCTCCACTTT.

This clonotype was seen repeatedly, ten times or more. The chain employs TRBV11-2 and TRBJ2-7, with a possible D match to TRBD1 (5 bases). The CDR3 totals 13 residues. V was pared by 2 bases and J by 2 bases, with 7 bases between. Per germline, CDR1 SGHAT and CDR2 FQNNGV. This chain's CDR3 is CASSLRQPYEQYF. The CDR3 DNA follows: TGTGCCAGCAGCTTACGACAGCCCTACGAGCAGTACTTC.

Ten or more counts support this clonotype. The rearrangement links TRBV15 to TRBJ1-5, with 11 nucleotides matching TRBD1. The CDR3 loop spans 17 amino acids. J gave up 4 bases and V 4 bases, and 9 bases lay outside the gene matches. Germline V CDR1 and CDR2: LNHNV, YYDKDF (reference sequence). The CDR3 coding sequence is TGTGCCACCAGCAAAGGTCAGGACAGGGGGCCTAATCAGCCCCAGCATTTT. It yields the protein CATSKGQDRGPNQPQHF.

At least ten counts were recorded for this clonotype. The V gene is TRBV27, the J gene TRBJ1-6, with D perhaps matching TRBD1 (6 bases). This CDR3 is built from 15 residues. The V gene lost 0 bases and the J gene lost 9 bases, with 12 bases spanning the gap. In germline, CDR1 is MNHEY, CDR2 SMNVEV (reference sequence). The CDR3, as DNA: TGTGCCAGCAGTTTATCGAAAGGGGGAAGTTCACCCCTCCACTTT. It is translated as CASSLSKGGSSPLHF.

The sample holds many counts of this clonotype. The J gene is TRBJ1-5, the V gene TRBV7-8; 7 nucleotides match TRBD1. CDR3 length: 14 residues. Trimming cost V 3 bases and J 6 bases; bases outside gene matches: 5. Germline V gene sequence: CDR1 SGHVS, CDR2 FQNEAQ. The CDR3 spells CASSLDTGVQPQHF. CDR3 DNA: TGTGCCAGCAGCTTGGACACAGGGGTTCAGCCCCAGCATTTT.

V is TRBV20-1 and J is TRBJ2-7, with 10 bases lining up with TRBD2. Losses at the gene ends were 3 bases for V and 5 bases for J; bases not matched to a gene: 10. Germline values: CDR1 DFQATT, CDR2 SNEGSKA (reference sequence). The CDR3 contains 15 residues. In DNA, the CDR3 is TGCAGTGCTAGGGGAGAGCGGGGGGGCCCCCACGAGCAGTACTTC. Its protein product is CSARGERGGPHEQYF.

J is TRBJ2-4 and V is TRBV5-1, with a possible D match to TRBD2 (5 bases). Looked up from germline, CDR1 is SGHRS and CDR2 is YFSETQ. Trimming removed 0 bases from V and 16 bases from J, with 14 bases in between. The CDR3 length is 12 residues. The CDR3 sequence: CASSLVDSDLYF. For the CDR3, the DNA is TGCGCCAGCAGCTTGGTGGACTCGGACCTTTACTTC.

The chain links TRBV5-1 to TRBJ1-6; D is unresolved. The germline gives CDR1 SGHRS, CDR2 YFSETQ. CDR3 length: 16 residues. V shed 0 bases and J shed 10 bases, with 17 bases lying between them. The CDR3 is CASSLDGRHRMSPLHF. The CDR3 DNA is TGCGCCAGCAGCTTGGATGGCAGACATAGGATGTCACCCCTCCACTTT.